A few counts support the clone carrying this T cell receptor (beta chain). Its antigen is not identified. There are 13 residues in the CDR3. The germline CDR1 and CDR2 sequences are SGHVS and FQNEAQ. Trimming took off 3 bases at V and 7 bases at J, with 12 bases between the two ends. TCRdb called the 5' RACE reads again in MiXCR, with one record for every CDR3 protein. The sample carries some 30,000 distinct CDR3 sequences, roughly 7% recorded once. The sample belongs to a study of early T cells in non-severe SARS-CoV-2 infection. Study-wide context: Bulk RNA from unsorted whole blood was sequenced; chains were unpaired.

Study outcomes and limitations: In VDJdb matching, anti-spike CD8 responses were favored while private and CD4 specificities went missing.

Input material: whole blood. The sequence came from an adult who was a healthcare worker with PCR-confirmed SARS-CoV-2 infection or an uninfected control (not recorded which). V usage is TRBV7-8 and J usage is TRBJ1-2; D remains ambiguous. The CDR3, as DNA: TGTGCCAGCAGCTTCGGGGAGTCGGTTGGCTACACCTTC. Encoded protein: CASSFGESVGYTF.